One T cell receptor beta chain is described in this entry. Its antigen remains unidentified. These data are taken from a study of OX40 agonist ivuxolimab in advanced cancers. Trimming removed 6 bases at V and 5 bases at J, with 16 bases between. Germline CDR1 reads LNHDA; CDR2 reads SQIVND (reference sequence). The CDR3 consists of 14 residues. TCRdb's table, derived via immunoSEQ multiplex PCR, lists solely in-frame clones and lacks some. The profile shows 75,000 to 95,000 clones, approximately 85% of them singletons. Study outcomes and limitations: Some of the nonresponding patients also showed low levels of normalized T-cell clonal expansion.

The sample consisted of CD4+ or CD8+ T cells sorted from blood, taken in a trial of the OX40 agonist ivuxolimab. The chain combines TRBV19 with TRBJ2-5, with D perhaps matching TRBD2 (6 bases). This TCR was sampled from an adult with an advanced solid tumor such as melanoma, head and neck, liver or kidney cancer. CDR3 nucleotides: TGTGCCAGTAGCCCACGGACTATTCGGGAGACCCAGTACTTC. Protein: CASSPRTIRETQYF.